One and the same sample provided the 10 T cell receptor beta chains below, sequenced in a study of blood T cell repertoires in COVID-19. Sequenced by immunoSEQ multiplex PCR; TCRdb stores in-frame clones only, minus some. The table lists under 500,000 clones, 85% to 90% of them singletons. The specimen was PBMCs or T cells enriched from blood (not recorded which). These TCRs come from a man between 25 and 39 years old who had recovered from COVID-19.

The DNA of the CDR3 is TGTGCCAGCTCACCACAGGGACAGGAAGCTTTCTTT. The encoded protein is CASSPQGQEAFF. The chain recombines TRBV18 with TRBJ1-1; 7 bases fit TRBD1. Germline CDR1 is KGHSH and CDR2 is LQKENI. The CDR3 runs 12 residues. The ends lost 1 base at V and 8 bases at J; junction bases unmatched: 1.

The V call is TRBV7-9, the J call TRBJ2-7; TRBD1 might be the D (6 bases). V was shortened by 3 bases and J by 4 bases, with 13 bases between the two germline ends. Germline V gives CDR1 SEHNR, CDR2 FQNEAQ (reference sequence). The CDR3 covers 14 residues. CDR3 nucleotide sequence: TGTGCCAGCAGCTTGGTACAGGGACAATACGAGCAGTACTTC. It yields the protein CASSLVQGQYEQYF.

This clone was counted a single time. This chain links TRBV19 with TRBJ2-3; 12 bases line up with TRBD2. Germline loops: CDR1 LNHDA, CDR2 SQIVND (reference sequence). The CDR3 has 16 amino acids. V gave up 6 bases and J gave up 3 bases; unmatched junction bases: 7. The CDR3 nucleotides are TGTGCCAGTAGACCCTGGACTAGCGGGAAGACAGATACGCAGTATTTT. The encoded protein is CASRPWTSGKTDTQYF.

V usage is TRBV5-6 and J usage is TRBJ2-1; D ambiguous. The CDR3 is 15 amino acids. The germline gives CDR1 SGHDT, CDR2 YYEEEE. Trimming took 0 bases from V and 5 from J, leaving 12 bases between them. The chain's CDR3 is CASSLGRPTHNEQFF. The DNA of the CDR3 is TGTGCCAGCAGCTTGGGTCGGCCGACTCACAATGAGCAGTTCTTC.

CDR3 loop: CASSNGQASNQPQHF. The CDR3 DNA follows: TGTGCCAGCAGCAACGGACAGGCGAGCAATCAGCCCCAGCATTTT. The J gene is TRBJ1-5, the V gene TRBV11-2, with 7 bases identical to TRBD1. The CDR3 consists of 15 residues. Germline loops: CDR1 SGHAT, CDR2 FQNNGV. The J segment lost 1 base and the V segment lost 5 bases, leaving 5 bases of the junction unmatched.

The rearrangement uses TRBV5-6 and TRBJ2-7; TRBD2 agrees at 8 bases. The CDR3 is 15 amino acids. The J segment lost 7 bases and the V segment lost 4 bases, leaving 13 bases of the junction unmatched. The germline V gene encodes CDR1 SGHDT and CDR2 YYEEEE. The CDR3 sequence: CASSPVRAGGAEQYF. CDR3 DNA sequence: TGTGCCAGCAGCCCCGTTCGGGCGGGAGGTGCGGAGCAGTACTTC.

This rearrangement joins TRBV27 to TRBJ1-1; 8 bases are shared with TRBD1. CDR1 MNHEY and CDR2 SMNVEV come from the germline V gene (reference sequence). This CDR3 comprises 15 residues. Losses at the gene ends were 4 bases for V and 0 bases for J; bases not matched to a gene: 4. The DNA for the CDR3 is TGTGCCAGCAGTTATCAGGGGGCCATGAACACTGAAGCTTTCTTT. Translated, it gives CASSYQGAMNTEAFF.

V usage is TRBV28 and J usage is TRBJ2-7, with 9 nucleotides matching TRBD1. V lost 4 bases and J lost 2; bases outside the gene matches: 9. The CDR3 totals 16 residues. Germline lookup yields CDR1 MDHEN and CDR2 SYDVKM. CDR3 sequence: CASSSNRGQGTYEQYF. CDR3 DNA sequence: TGTGCCAGCAGTTCAAACCGAGGACAGGGGACCTACGAGCAGTACTTC.

The chain uses TRBV5-1 and TRBJ1-2; tentative D call: TRBD1 (6 bases). V lost 2 bases and J lost 4, with 12 bases in between. CDR1 is SGHRS and CDR2 is YFSETQ in the germline V gene. The CDR3 loop spans 14 amino acids. The CDR3 DNA follows: TGCGCCAGCAGCTTCCCCGGACAGAGCTATGGCTACACCTTC. Translation: CASSFPGQSYGYTF.

The chain employs TRBV5-1 and TRBJ1-1; D remains ambiguous. The CDR3 has 14 amino acids. Trimming took 4 bases from V and 3 from J, leaving 13 bases between them. Germline CDR1 and CDR2: SGHRS and YFSETQ. Here the CDR3 DNA reads TGCGCCAGCAGCAATGGTCGGTACTACACTGAAGCTTTCTTT. Its translation is CASSNGRYYTEAFF.